Below are 8 T cell receptor beta chains sequenced from a single sample in a study of blood T cell repertoires in COVID-19. Produced via immunoSEQ multiplex PCR; TCRdb's table is partial and in-frame only. The data contain about 360,000 clones, 65% to 90% of them singletons. The material sequenced was peripheral blood. The receptors shown here come from a woman aged 55-70 years with COVID-19, enrolled during active disease.

V gene TRBV29-1 combines with J gene TRBJ2-1, with 7 bases aligning to TRBD1. The trim removed 6 bases at V and 4 bases at J, leaving 9 bases unmatched. In germline, CDR1 is SQVTM, CDR2 ANQGSEA. The CDR3 length is 14 residues. Here the CDR3 reads CSVKRDRTYNEQFF. CDR3 nucleotide sequence: TGCAGCGTCAAGAGGGACAGAACATACAATGAGCAGTTCTTC.

The chain links TRBV30 to TRBJ2-7; 7 nucleotides agree with TRBD1. The CDR3 runs 12 residues. V lost 2 bases, J lost 6 bases, and 4 bases stayed unmatched. Germline V gene sequence: CDR1 GTSNPN, CDR2 SVGIG (reference sequence). The CDR3 region has the DNA TGTGCCTGGAGTCGGGACAGCGGCGAGCAGTACTTC. Encoded protein: CAWSRDSGEQYF.

Only one count was recorded for this clone. The gene calls are TRBV7-2 and TRBJ2-1, with TRBD2 matching 11 bases. Per germline, CDR1 SGHTA and CDR2 FQGNSA. Germline trimming cut 5 bases from V and 2 bases from J; bases unmatched to any gene: 11. CDR3 length equals 18 residues. The CDR3 reads CASSVTSGAALPYNEQFF. For the CDR3, the DNA is TGTGCCAGCAGCGTGACTAGCGGGGCCGCCTTACCCTACAATGAGCAGTTCTTC.

V gene TRBV7-9 combines with J gene TRBJ2-7; D is ambiguous. This CDR3 region has 11 residues. The germline V and J ends were trimmed by 7 bases and 3 bases, with 7 bases remaining between them. The germline V gene encodes CDR1 SEHNR and CDR2 FQNEAQ (reference sequence). The CDR3 loop reads CASTPNYEQYF. In DNA form, the CDR3 reads TGTGCCAGCACCCCAAACTACGAGCAGTACTTC.

The chain combines TRBV2 with TRBJ1-2; possible D gene TRBD1, 6 bases. This CDR3 has 15 amino acids. Between the trimmed V and J ends, which lost 6 bases and 4 bases, there was a span of 18 bases. The germline CDR1 and CDR2 sequences are SNHLY and FYNNEI. The CDR3 DNA is TGTGCCAGCAGCCTTATCCGGACAGAGCCCTATGGCTACACCTTC. Its translation: CASSLIRTEPYGYTF.

V usage is TRBV3-1 (or the pseudogene TRBV3-2) and J usage is TRBJ2-2; TRBD2 might be the D (6 bases). Germline CDR1 reads LGHDT; CDR2 reads YNNKEL (reference sequence). V was pared by 4 bases and J by 5 bases, with 20 bases between. The CDR3 extends over 17 amino acids. CDR3 coding DNA: TGTGCCAGCAGCCTCCTAAGATCGGCGGGGACTACCGGGGAGCTGTTTTTT. Translating it yields CASSLLRSAGTTGELFF.

The V and J genes are TRBV4-1 and TRBJ2-7; 8 nucleotides match TRBD1. The CDR3 totals 15 residues. The junction had 6 bases not matched to a gene; V was cut back by 2 bases and J by 3 bases. CDR1 MGHRA and CDR2 YSYEKL come from the germline V gene. The CDR3 sequence: CASSQPGQEFYEQYF. For the CDR3, the DNA is TGCGCCAGCAGCCAACCGGGACAGGAGTTCTACGAGCAGTACTTC.

The chain joins TRBV5-8 to TRBJ1-2; D not resolved. Trimming pared 0 bases from V and 0 bases from J, leaving 9 bases between. The germline V gene encodes CDR1 SGHTS and CDR2 YDEGEE. This CDR3 contains 15 residues. The CDR3 nucleotides read TGTGCCAGCAGCTTGGGGCGGAAACCTAACTATGGCTACACCTTC. Its translation is CASSLGRKPNYGYTF.